These T cell receptor beta chains were read from a single sample in a study of post-analysis software for immune sequencing data. MiXCR, applied by TCRdb to the PCR reads, yields one record per CDR3 protein. This repertoire shows 740,000 or so distinct CDR3 sequences, approximately 50% found once; its top ten account for about 4.5%. The sample was blood. Receptors were obtained from a girl aged 5-17 years with multiple sclerosis. Both conserved end residues are part of each CDR3. A D gene is named only where the DNA matches it firmly. Clone size appears in some rows only: once, few, many, or a class for an expanded clone.

>TRBJ1-2|.|TRBV7-9|.
TGTGCCAGTAGCTTAGGCGCGGTTAACTATGGCTACACCTTC
CASSLGAVNYGYTF
>TRBJ2-7|few|TRBV5-6|.
TGTGCCAGCAGCTTCTCTGACAGGAACTACGAGCAGTACTTC
CASSFSDRNYEQYF
>TRBJ1-2|few|TRBV12-3/TRBV12-4|.
TGTGCCAGCAGTCACAGGGTTCGCTATGGCTACACCTTC
CASSHRVRYGYTF
>TRBJ1-1|.|TRBV5-1|.
TGCGCCAGCAGCTTGAAACCCGGACAGAACACTGAAGCTTTCTTT
CASSLKPGQNTEAFF
>TRBJ2-7|few|TRBV11-2|TRBD2
TGTGCCAGCAGCGTCGCGGGGGGACCGTCGTACTTC
CASSVAGGPSYF
>TRBJ2-5|.|TRBV20-1|.
TGCAGTGCCCCCACTCCGAAGACCCAGTACTTC
CSAPTPKTQYF
>TRBJ2-7|.|TRBV5-6|.
TGCGCCAGCAGCTTTTGGGTCTCCTACAATGAGCAGTACTTC
CASSFWVSYNEQYF
>TRBJ2-6|many|TRBV20-1|.
TGCAGTGCTAATCCTGGTGGGGCCTTCTCTGGGGCCAACGTCCTGACTTTC
CSANPGGAFSGANVLTF
>TRBJ2-1|once|TRBV6-2/TRBV6-3|TRBD1
TGTGCCAGCAGTTACTCAGGACAGGGATTTGACAATGAGCAGTTCTTC
CASSYSGQGFDNEQFF
>TRBJ2-7|few|TRBV15|TRBD1
TGTGCCACCAGCCAAACAGGGGCCGAGCAGTACTTC
CATSQTGAEQYF
>TRBJ2-1|.|TRBV12-5|.
TGTGCTAGTGGTTTGGGCTTAAGCTCCTACAATGAGCAGTTCTTC
CASGLGLSSYNEQFF
>TRBJ1-2|few|TRBV5-1|.
TGCGCCAGCGGTGATACAGGGACTTATGGCTACACCTTC
CASGDTGTYGYTF
>TRBJ2-3|.|TRBV6-6|.
TGTGCCAGCGTCCTAACACGGGTTCATGATACGCAGTATTTT
CASVLTRVHDTQYF
>TRBJ2-7|.|TRBV3-1|.
TGTGCCAGCAGCCCGACCTTAGGGGCATACGAGCAGTACTTC
CASSPTLGAYEQYF
>TRBJ2-5|.|TRBV9|TRBD2
TGTGCCAGCAGCGTAGCTCCGGCGGGAGGGCCTGGGGGTGAGCAGTACTTC
CASSVAPAGGPGGEQYF
>TRBJ1-1|.|TRBV29-1|.
TGCAGCACCCGTTCCTTGAACACTGAAGCTTTCTTT
CSTRSLNTEAFF
>TRBJ2-7|once|TRBV5-1|.
TGCGCCAGCAGCTGGGAGACTGGGTACGAGCAGTACTTC
CASSWETGYEQYF
>TRBJ2-5|.|TRBV9|.
TGTGCCAGCAGCCCATCCTCCGGGACACCCGTCCAAGAGACCCAGTACTTC
CASSPSSGTPVQETQYF
>TRBJ2-7|.|TRBV29-1|.
TGCAGCGTAGGCAGGGAAACCTACGAGCAGTACTTC
CSVGRETYEQYF
>TRBJ2-3|.|TRBV12-3/TRBV12-4|TRBD2
TGTGCCAGCAGTTTGGTTTCGACTAGCGGGAGTACAGATACGCAGTATTTT
CASSLVSTSGSTDTQYF
>TRBJ2-2|.|TRBV19|TRBD2
TGTGCCAGTAGGGGACTAGCGAATACCACCGGGGAGCTGTTTTTT
CASRGLANTTGELFF
>TRBJ2-7|few|TRBV6-1|.
TGTGCCAGCAGTGAAGCAACAGGGACAACCTACGAGCAGTACTTC
CASSEATGTTYEQYF
>TRBJ2-5|.|TRBV12-3/TRBV12-4|TRBD2
TGTGCCAGCAAGAAACTAGCGGGAGGACAAGAGACCCAGTACTTC
CASKKLAGGQETQYF
>TRBJ2-1|.|TRBV27|.
TGTGCCAGCAGTTTATTACCGGGACGGAACAATGAGCAGTTCTTC
CASSLLPGRNNEQFF
>TRBJ2-5|.|TRBV5-1|TRBD1
TGCGCCAGCAGCTTGGAGGGCGGGACAGGTGAGCAGTACTTC
CASSLEGGTGEQYF
>TRBJ2-3|.|TRBV5-1|TRBD2
TGCGCCAGCAGCTCGCAAGCGGGAGGATGGACAGATACGCAGTATTTT
CASSSQAGGWTDTQYF
>TRBJ2-1|.|TRBV29-1|.
TGCAGAGTCGGAGAAAAAGGGACTTCCAGACAGCAGTTCTTC
CRVGEKGTSRQQFF
>TRBJ2-1|few|TRBV7-9|.
TGTGCCATCTATGAGCAGTTCTTC
CAIYEQFF
>TRBJ2-1|.|TRBV20-1|TRBD1
TGCAGTGCTAGGGCGGGACAGGGTTACAATGAGCAGTTCTTC
CSARAGQGYNEQFF
>TRBJ2-7|.|TRBV29-1|TRBD1
TGCAGCGTTTCCAAGACAGGGGGAATCTACGAGCAGTACTTC
CSVSKTGGIYEQYF
>TRBJ2-1|.|TRBV20-1|TRBD2
TGCAGTGCTAGAAACCGGGGGGGGGAAGACAATGAGCAGTTCTTC
CSARNRGGEDNEQFF
>TRBJ2-7|.|TRBV3-1|.
TGTGCCAGCAGCCAAGAGCGGGGCCGCTACGAGCAGTACTTC
CASSQERGRYEQYF
>TRBJ1-6|.|TRBV7-8|.
TGTGCCAGCCGCGGCAGGGAGTTATCCTATAATTCACCCCTCCACTTT
CASRGRELSYNSPLHF
>TRBJ2-7|.|TRBV29-1|TRBD1
TGCAGCGTTATAGACAGGGGCGTATACGAGCAGTACTTC
CSVIDRGVYEQYF